This T cell receptor (beta chain) was obtained from a study of CD8 T cells in Susac syndrome. Germline-derived CDR1 and CDR2 are SNHLY and FYNNEI. The CDR3 has 12 residues. The V segment lost 8 bases and the J segment 7 bases; nucleotides outside the gene matches: 5. The authors negatively isolated CD8+ and CD4+ T cells and FACS-enriched TEMRA cells. About 0.5 to 1 ug RNA was reverse transcribed with random hexamers. Amplification of TCR beta CDR3 was carried out by immunoSEQ multiplex PCR, which covered 54 Vbeta and 13 Jbeta segments. Each CDR3 protein gets one entry after TCRdb re-called the immunoSEQ multiplex PCR reads with MiXCR. The table lists about 210,000 distinct CDR3 sequences, around 93% of them singletons.

The specimen sequenced was CD4+ T cells from PBMCs. The rearrangement links TRBV2 to TRBJ2-1; TRBD1 matches at 7 bases. This receptor was identified in a human donor in good health. The CDR3 nucleotides read TGTGCCAGCGACAGGGACGAGAATGAGCAGTTCTTC. Protein sequence: CASDRDENEQFF. Full variable domain (rest looked up from reference TRBV2 and TRBJ2-1): EPEVTQTPSHQVTQMGQEVILRCVPISNHLYFYWYRQILGQKVEFLVSFYNNEISEKSEIFDDQFSVERPDGSNFTLKIRSTKLEDSAMYFCASDRDENEQFFGPGTRLTVL.